These 19 T cell receptor beta chains originate from one sample sequenced in a study of T cell responses to AZD1222 COVID-19 vaccine. TCRdb keeps only in-frame clones here, not all; method: immunoSEQ multiplex PCR. The table lists approximately 84,000 clones, approximately 92% of them singletons. Sample: peripheral blood, taken on day 0 of AZD1222 vaccination. These receptor sequences come from an adult in good health.

The chain couples TRBV9 to TRBJ2-2; D unclear. V was clipped by 0 bases and J by 1 base, with 4 bases between them. Germline V gene data show CDR1 as SGDLS and CDR2 as YYNGEE. The CDR3 runs 14 residues. The CDR3, as DNA: TGTGCCAGCAGCGTAGCTTGGAACACCGGGGAGCTGTTTTTT. Translating gives CASSVAWNTGELFF.

Worth noting for this clone: One end of the junction does not line up with germline, which may come from a read error. The chain employs TRBV9 and TRBJ2-5; TRBD1 aligns across 11 bases. This CDR3 comprises 17 residues. The V gene's germline CDR1 is SGDLS and CDR2 YYNGEE. CDR3 DNA sequence: TGTGCCCGCAGCGGGGGACAGGGGGGTTTATTTGGAGAGACCCAGTACTTC. Protein: CARSGGQGGLFGETQYF.

The chain carries TRBV29-1 and TRBJ1-1; D is ambiguous. From germline, CDR1 is SQVTM and CDR2 ANQGSEA. V was pared by 4 bases and J by 1 base, with 10 bases between. The CDR3 runs to 13 residues. CDR3 in amino acids: CSVGSGRNTEAFF. For the CDR3, the DNA is TGCAGCGTTGGAAGCGGACGGAACACTGAAGCTTTCTTT. The full variable domain, its missing parts supplied by reference TRBV29-1 and TRBJ1-1, is SAVISQKPSRDICQRGTSLTIQCQVDSQVTMMFWYRQQPGQSLTLIATANQGSEATYESGFVIDKFPISRPNLTFSTLTVSNMSPEDSSIYLCSVGSGRNTEAFFGQGTRLTVV.

The chain has TRBV7-9 and TRBJ2-1; D gene unclear. This CDR3 comprises 13 residues. V was trimmed by 1 base and J by 5 bases, leaving 6 bases between them. Germline CDR1 SEHNR, CDR2 FQNEAQ (reference sequence). The CDR3: CASSLGRNNEQFF. CDR3 nucleotide sequence: TGTGCCAGCAGCTTAGGGAGAAACAATGAGCAGTTCTTC.

This rearrangement joins TRBV19 to TRBJ2-1, with D tentatively TRBD2 (6 bases). The CDR3 spans 12 residues. The V gene lost 7 bases and the J gene lost 9 bases, with 13 bases spanning the gap. Germline CDR1 is LNHDA and CDR2 is SQIVND (reference sequence). CDR3 nucleotide sequence: TGTGCCAGTACCCTGCCGGGGGTTGAGCAGTTCTTC. It codes for CASTLPGVEQFF.

The CDR3 DNA reads as TGTGCCAGCAGGCCGGGACAGGTCTACAATGAGCAGTTCTTC. Its protein is CASRPGQVYNEQFF. The rearrangement joins TRBV2 to TRBJ2-1; the match to TRBD1 covers 8 bases. This CDR3 has 14 residues. The junction had 4 bases not matched to a gene; V was cut back by 6 bases and J by 3 bases. The germline V gene has CDR1 SNHLY and CDR2 FYNNEI.

Notes on this clone: At one end, the junction sequence differs from germline, possibly due to a read error. This chain uses TRBV6-1 with TRBJ1-5; 8 bases match TRBD1. The CDR3 runs to 14 residues. Germline CDR1 and CDR2: MNHNS and SASEGT. CDR3 DNA sequence: TGTGCCTGCAGTGATGGACAGGGTTATGAGCCCCAGCATTTT. It yields the protein CACSDGQGYEPQHF.

The rearrangement joins TRBV6-5 to TRBJ2-7, with D possibly being TRBD1 (6 bases). From germline, CDR1 is MNHEY and CDR2 SVGAGI. Trimming took 2 bases from V and 2 from J, leaving 13 bases between them. The CDR3 contains 15 residues. The CDR3 nucleotides are TGTGCCAGCAGTTACGCTAGGACAGCCACCTACGAGCAGTACTTC. Translated, it gives CASSYARTATYEQYF.

V gene TRBV29-1 combines with J gene TRBJ2-1; 11 bases align to TRBD2. Germline CDR1 is SQVTM and CDR2 is ANQGSEA. This CDR3 region has 14 residues. Losses at the gene ends were 3 bases for V and 2 bases for J; bases not matched to a gene: 0. The CDR3 DNA follows: TGCAGCGTTGAGGGACTAGCGGCCTACAATGAGCAGTTCTTC. Protein sequence: CSVEGLAAYNEQFF.

Comment on this clone: The sample contains more than one DNA sequence encoding this CDR3. The chain recombines TRBV7-9 with TRBJ1-2; a possible D gene is TRBD1 (6 bases). V lost 1 base to trimming and J lost 5 bases, with 14 bases between them. CDR1 and CDR2 (germline): SEHNR, FQNEAQ (reference sequence). The CDR3 totals 15 residues. The CDR3 region is CASSLDGGANYGYTF. The DNA of the CDR3 is TGTGCCAGCAGCTTAGATGGGGGCGCAAATTATGGCTACACCTTC.

The rearrangement joins TRBV21-1 to TRBJ2-7; the table's D call, TRBD1, has no DNA check behind it. TRBV21-1 is a listed pseudogene. This CDR3 spans 15 amino acids. The CDR3 loop is CASSKVGDRPYEQYF. In DNA form, the CDR3 reads TGTGCCAGCAGCAAAGTGGGGGACAGGCCCTACGAGCAGTACTTC.

The CDR3 sequence is CASSLVGDRRYTDTQYF. For the CDR3, the DNA is TGTGCCAGCAGCTTGGTTGGGGACAGGCGTTACACAGATACGCAGTATTTT. The chain is built from TRBV5-6 and TRBJ2-3, with 8 bases identical to TRBD1. The V gene end was trimmed by 0 bases and the J gene end by 2 bases; junction bases not matched to a gene: 8. CDR3 length: 17 residues. Per the germline V gene, CDR1 is SGHDT and CDR2 is YYEEEE. The complete variable domain, with remaining parts taken from reference TRBV5-6 and TRBJ2-3, reads DAGVTQSPTHLIKTRGQQVTLRCSPKSGHDTVSWYQQALGQGPQFIFQYYEEEERQRGNFPDRFSGHQFPNYSSELNVNALLLGDSALYLCASSLVGDRRYTDTQYFGPGTRLTVL.

The chain combines TRBV30 with TRBJ2-2; 7 bases fit TRBD2. Germline V CDR1 and CDR2: GTSNPN, SVGIG (reference sequence). With V trimmed by 0 bases and J by 5 bases, 3 bases remained unmatched. The length of the CDR3 is 14 residues. The CDR3 DNA reads as TGTGCCTGGAGTGTAAAGGGAGGGACCGGGGAGCTGTTTTTT. It yields the protein CAWSVKGGTGELFF.

The table lists this clone with a few counts. This chain joins TRBV9 and TRBJ2-2; a possible D gene is TRBD1 (6 bases). The CDR3 totals 16 residues. The germline V and J ends were trimmed by 4 bases and 1 base, with 14 bases remaining between them. The germline V gene encodes CDR1 SGDLS and CDR2 YYNGEE. The CDR3 loop is CASSTPRTENTGELFF. The CDR3 nucleotides are TGTGCCAGCAGCACCCCTCGGACAGAGAACACCGGGGAGCTGTTTTTT.

The chain has TRBV9 and TRBJ2-3; 12 bases fit TRBD1. J was trimmed by 5 bases and V by 3 bases; bases with no gene match: 7. CDR1 is SGDLS, CDR2 YYNGEE, per germline. CDR3 length: 16 amino acids. CDR3 amino acids: CASSASGTGGRDTQYF. DNA of the CDR3: TGTGCCAGCAGCGCGTCCGGGACAGGGGGCCGAGATACGCAGTATTTT.

The chain uses TRBV15 and TRBJ2-5; weak D call: TRBD2 (6 bases). The ends were cut back, 3 bases at V and 1 base at J, with 9 bases in the middle. Germline lookup yields CDR1 LNHNV and CDR2 YYDKDF (reference sequence). The CDR3 loop spans 14 amino acids. The CDR3 DNA reads TGTGCCACCAGCAGGGCCGGGGGCCAAGAGACCCAGTACTTC. Translation: CATSRAGGQETQYF.

The chain links TRBV15 to TRBJ2-3; 10 nucleotides line up with TRBD1. Trimming at V came to 3 bases and at J to 2 bases, leaving 2 bases not matched to a gene. The CDR3 totals 15 residues. Germline CDR1 and CDR2: LNHNV and YYDKDF (reference sequence). The CDR3 coding sequence is TGTGCCACCAGCAGGGGACAGGGGATCACAGATACGCAGTATTTT. Translating it yields CATSRGQGITDTQYF.

The chain employs TRBV27 and TRBJ1-2, with 10 nucleotides matching TRBD1. This CDR3 contains 14 residues. The V gene end was trimmed by 5 bases and the J gene end by 6 bases; junction bases not matched to a gene: 6. Germline V gene sequence: CDR1 MNHEY, CDR2 SMNVEV (reference sequence). The CDR3 loop reads CASSGDRGRDGYTF. Here the CDR3 DNA reads TGTGCCAGCAGTGGGGACAGGGGAAGAGATGGCTACACCTTC.

V is TRBV12-5 and J is TRBJ2-5; possibly TRBD2 for D (5 bases). The V and J ends lost 1 base and 5 bases respectively, with 8 bases between them. Germline assignment: CDR1 LGHNT and CDR2 FRNRAP. The CDR3 spans 13 residues. The CDR3 region is CASGLGTGETQYF. CDR3 sequence (DNA): TGTGCTAGTGGTTTGGGGACGGGGGAGACCCAGTACTTC. The whole variable domain, filled in from reference TRBV12-5 and TRBJ2-5, reads DARVTQTPRHKVTEMGQEVTMRCQPILGHNTVFWYRQTMMQGLELLAYFRNRAPLDDSGMPKDRFSAEMPDATLATLKIQPSEPRDSAVYFCASGLGTGETQYFGPGTRLLVL.